A single sample is the source of the 32 T cell receptor beta chains below, sequenced in a study of blood T cell repertoires in COVID-19. TCRdb's table, derived via immunoSEQ multiplex PCR, lists solely in-frame clones and lacks some. This table holds fewer than 150,000 clones, roughly 85% found once. The sequencing input was peripheral blood. The receptors were sampled from a human donor in a cohort sampled during active COVID-19.

This rearrangement joins TRBV6-5 to TRBJ2-7; 8 bases fit TRBD1. CDR1 and CDR2 from the germline V gene are MNHEY and SVGAGI. Trimming took 4 bases from V and 5 from J; bases not matched to a gene: 4. The CDR3 runs 13 residues. The CDR3 region is CASSSDRGHEQYF. DNA of the CDR3: TGTGCCAGCAGTTCCGACAGGGGCCACGAGCAGTACTTC.

V is TRBV6-1 and J is TRBJ1-6; no definite D call. The CDR3 totals 16 residues. Trimming shortened V by 0 bases and J by 5 bases, and 11 bases separated the two germline ends. The germline V gene has CDR1 MNHNS and CDR2 SASEGT. CDR3 sequence: CASSEALPGHNSPLHF. CDR3 nucleotides: TGTGCCAGCAGTGAAGCGCTTCCAGGTCATAATTCACCCCTCCACTTT.

The rearrangement joins TRBV5-8 to TRBJ2-7; 8 nucleotides align to TRBD1. Germline assignment: CDR1 SGHTS and CDR2 YDEGEE. The CDR3 has 12 amino acids. The CDR3 is CASSLVPGGKEV. CDR3 DNA: TGTGCCAGCAGCTTGGTTCCAGGGGGCAAAGAAGTC.

The rearrangement uses TRBV24-1 and TRBJ2-1; 15 nucleotides match TRBD2. Trimming at V came to 2 bases and at J to 6 bases, leaving 1 base not matched to a gene. This CDR3 comprises 16 residues. Germline assignment: CDR1 KGHDR and CDR2 SFDVKD. CDR3 residues: CATSDSGLAGGNEQFF. In DNA, the CDR3 is TGTGCCACCAGTGATTCGGGACTAGCGGGGGGCAATGAGCAGTTCTTC.

The V and J genes are TRBV19 and TRBJ1-4; D gene unclear. Germline V lookup: CDR1 LNHDA, CDR2 SQIVND (reference sequence). V lost 6 bases and J lost 8, with 16 bases in between. The CDR3 is 14 residues long. The CDR3 DNA sequence: TGTGCCAGTAGGCAAATCGGCCGGAGGGAAAAACTGTTTTTT. This sequence encodes CASRQIGRREKLFF. The full variable domain, completed using reference TRBV19 and TRBJ1-4, is DGGITQSPKYLFRKEGQNVTLSCEQNLNHDAMYWYRQDPGQGLRLIYYSQIVNDFQKGDIAEGYSVSREKKESFPLTVTSAQKNPTAFYLCASRQIGRREKLFFGSGTQLSVL.

The CDR3 DNA reads as TGTGCCAGCAGCCACGGGCCTAGCACGCTCTCCTACGAGCAGTACTTC. Its translation: CASSHGPSTLSYEQYF. The chain uses TRBV7-2 and TRBJ2-7; a weak D match, TRBD2 (5 bases). The CDR3 spans 16 residues. V lost 5 bases to trimming and J lost 0 bases, with 17 bases between them. CDR1 is SGHTA and CDR2 is FQGNSA in the germline V gene. The full variable domain, with the rest looked up from reference TRBV7-2 and TRBJ2-7, is GAGVSQSPSNKVTEKGKDVELRCDPISGHTALYWYRQSLGQGLEFLIYFQGNSAPDKSGLPSDRFSAERTGGSVSTLTIQRTQQEDSAVYLCASSHGPSTLSYEQYFGPGTRLTVT.

This clone was seen a single time. The V and J genes are TRBV6-1 and TRBJ1-2; maybe TRBD1 (5 bases). Germline CDR1 reads MNHNS; CDR2 reads SASEGT. V was shortened by 1 base and J by 8 bases, with 23 bases between the two germline ends. This CDR3 has 17 amino acids. The CDR3 coding sequence is TGTGCCAGCAGTGAAGACCTAAGCGGGACTGTCGGTGGCGGCTACACCTTC. This translates into CASSEDLSGTVGGGYTF.

The J gene is TRBJ2-1, the V gene TRBV29-1, with 10 positions matching TRBD1. The V and J ends lost 6 bases and 5 bases, in that order; junction bases with no gene match: 7. The CDR3 runs 14 residues. CDR1 is SQVTM, CDR2 ANQGSEA, per germline. The DNA of the CDR3 is TGCAGCGTCCGGGACAGGGGATGGGACAATGAGCAGTTCTTC. Amino acids: CSVRDRGWDNEQFF.

In its sample, this clone was seen once. The chain has TRBV7-2 and TRBJ1-5; 8 bases are shared with TRBD1. In germline, CDR1 is SGHTA, CDR2 FQGNSA. The CDR3 totals 17 residues. After removal of 0 bases from V and 1 base from J, the junction contained 5 bases not matched to a gene. In nucleotides, the CDR3 is TGTGCCAGCAGCTTAGCGCAGGGGGCGCGGAGCAATCAGCCCCAGCATTTT. It is translated as CASSLAQGARSNQPQHF.

The rearrangement joins TRBV6-6 to TRBJ2-1; TRBD2 agrees at 13 bases. Germline V gene lookup returns CDR1 MNHNY and CDR2 SVGAGI (reference sequence). V lost 7 bases, J lost 6 bases, and 6 bases stayed unmatched. The CDR3 is 15 residues long. In nucleotides, the CDR3 is TGTGCCAGCACCCGACTAGCGGGGGGCTTCAATGAGCAGTTCTTC. It codes for CASTRLAGGFNEQFF.

The rearrangement links TRBV12-3 or TRBV12-4 to TRBJ1-1; a weak D match, TRBD1 (6 bases). The CDR3 contains 13 residues. Trimming took off 3 bases at V and 4 bases at J, with 9 bases between the two ends. The CDR3 bases are TGTGCCAGCAGTTTGCAGGGGTCCACTGAAGCTTTCTTT. The encoded protein is CASSLQGSTEAFF.

The V and J genes are TRBV19 and TRBJ2-2; TRBD2 aligns across 11 bases. The J segment lost 0 bases and the V segment lost 9 bases, leaving 6 bases of the junction unmatched. Germline lookup yields CDR1 LNHDA and CDR2 SQIVND (reference sequence). CDR3 size: 16 residues. The CDR3 DNA reads as TGTGCCAGCCGACTAGCGGGGAGCGCGAACACCGGGGAGCTGTTTTTT. Protein: CASRLAGSANTGELFF.

This chain links TRBV21-1 with TRBJ1-5. TRBV21-1 is classified as a pseudogene. The CDR3 extends over 14 amino acids. The CDR3 sequence: CASSPPGGDQPQHF. The DNA of the CDR3 is TGTGCCAGCAGCCCTCCGGGGGGGGATCAGCCCCAGCATTTT.

The rearrangement joins TRBV4-2 to TRBJ1-6, with TRBD1 as a possible D gene (5 bases). Trimming removed 0 bases from V and 9 bases from J, with 12 bases in between. The CDR3 is made up of 15 amino acids. Per germline, CDR1 LGHNA and CDR2 YNFKEQ. The CDR3 reads CASSQDGGGTSPLHF. The CDR3 DNA reads TGTGCCAGCAGCCAAGATGGCGGGGGGACTTCACCCCTCCACTTT.

V is TRBV3-1 (or the pseudogene TRBV3-2) and J is TRBJ1-4; D unresolved. The V gene's germline CDR1 is LGHDT and CDR2 YNNKEL (reference sequence). V was clipped by 5 bases and J by 2 bases, with 9 bases between them. CDR3 length equals 14 residues. The CDR3 DNA is TGTGCCAGCAGCACTGGTCGGACTAATGAAAAACTGTTTTTT. It specifies CASSTGRTNEKLFF.

The CDR3 bases are TGTGCCAGCAGACGGGACACCTCCCTCTATAGCAATCAGCCCCAGCATTTT. It encodes CASRRDTSLYSNQPQHF. The chain combines TRBV27 with TRBJ1-5; a possible D gene is TRBD1 (6 bases). Trimming left V 6 bases short and J 0 bases short, with 18 bases between. The CDR3 length is 17 residues. Germline CDR1 is MNHEY and CDR2 is SMNVEV (reference sequence).

The J gene is TRBJ1-1, the V gene TRBV23-1; D is uncertain. TRBV23-1 is assigned to the ORF class and has an uncertain function. The ends were cut back, 2 bases at V and 7 bases at J, with 11 bases in the middle. This CDR3 is built from 13 residues. CDR3 in amino acids: CASSQPICIEAFF. CDR3 DNA sequence: TGCGCCAGCAGTCAACCTATTTGTATTGAAGCTTTCTTT.

V usage is TRBV6-6 and J usage is TRBJ2-1; D remains unclear. Trimming removed 5 bases from V and 0 bases from J, with 20 bases in between. The CDR3 totals 18 residues. The germline V gene has CDR1 MNHNY and CDR2 SVGAGI (reference sequence). The CDR3 sequence: CASSRYSRRSSSYNEQFF. The CDR3 bases are TGTGCCAGCAGTCGTTACTCACGAAGGAGCAGCTCCTACAATGAGCAGTTCTTC.

The J gene is TRBJ2-7, the V gene TRBV27; 7 positions agree with TRBD1. This CDR3 is built from 14 residues. Trimming cost V 3 bases and J 2 bases; bases outside gene matches: 4. CDR1 and CDR2 from the germline V gene are MNHEY and SMNVEV (reference sequence). In nucleotides, the CDR3 is TGTGCCAGCAGTTTTCGACAGGGAACCTACGAGCAGTACTTC. This sequence encodes CASSFRQGTYEQYF.

The chain links TRBV7-9 to TRBJ1-2, with D hard to call. V shed 5 bases and J shed 4 bases, with 20 bases lying between them. This CDR3 has 16 amino acids. The germline V gene has CDR1 SEHNR and CDR2 FQNEAQ (reference sequence). The CDR3 reads CASSLRLSGLSYGYTF. The CDR3 DNA reads TGTGCCAGCAGCCTCCGATTGAGCGGGCTGAGCTATGGCTACACCTTC.

V and J are TRBV29-1 and TRBJ1-1; 7 bases fit TRBD1. This CDR3 is built from 12 residues. V lost 6 bases and J lost 5; bases outside the gene matches: 6. Germline loops: CDR1 SQVTM, CDR2 ANQGSEA. This chain's CDR3 is CSVTGVGTEAFF. The CDR3 DNA reads as TGCAGCGTCACAGGGGTGGGGACTGAAGCTTTCTTT. Together with reference TRBV29-1 and TRBJ1-1, the CDR3 gives the full variable domain: SAVISQKPSRDICQRGTSLTIQCQVDSQVTMMFWYRQQPGQSLTLIATANQGSEATYESGFVIDKFPISRPNLTFSTLTVSNMSPEDSSIYLCSVTGVGTEAFFGQGTRLTVV.

The V gene is TRBV10-2, the J gene TRBJ1-3; 9 bases are shared with TRBD1. The ends lost 6 bases at V and 2 bases at J; junction bases unmatched: 11. CDR1 WSHSY and CDR2 SAAADI come from the germline V gene. This CDR3 is 17 amino acids long. The CDR3 DNA sequence: TGCGCCAGCAGGACCTTCCGGGACAGGGCGGCTGGAAACACCATATATTTT. Its protein is CASRTFRDRAAGNTIYF.

The chain combines TRBV6-2 or TRBV6-3 with TRBJ1-5; the match to TRBD1 covers 7 bases. Looked up from germline, CDR1 is MNHEY and CDR2 is SVGEGT. J was trimmed by 2 bases and V by 5 bases; bases with no gene match: 6. The CDR3 covers 15 residues. CDR3 protein: CASSRQGGRNQPQHF. As DNA, the CDR3 is TGTGCCAGCAGTCGACAGGGAGGACGCAATCAGCCCCAGCATTTT.

This clone has a handful of counts. The chain joins TRBV6-1 to TRBJ1-2; TRBD1 might be the D (6 bases). Germline V gives CDR1 MNHNS, CDR2 SASEGT. Trimming took 4 bases from V and 4 from J, leaving 19 bases between them. This CDR3 comprises 16 residues. CDR3 in amino acids: CASSGLQGPKLYGYTF. The CDR3 nucleotides read TGTGCCAGCAGTGGCTTACAGGGCCCCAAACTCTATGGCTACACCTTC.

This sequence joins TRBV7-7 and TRBJ2-5, with 7 bases aligning to TRBD2. This CDR3 is built from 14 residues. Looked up from germline, CDR1 is SSHAT and CDR2 is FNYEAQ (reference sequence). J was trimmed by 3 bases and V by 5 bases; bases with no gene match: 6. The CDR3 DNA follows: TGTGCCAGCAGCCAGTCGGGACTAAAAGAGACCCAGTACTTC. This gives the protein CASSQSGLKETQYF. The full variable domain, its missing parts supplied by reference TRBV7-7 and TRBJ2-5, is GAGVSQSPRYKVTKRGQDVTLRCDPISSHATLYWYQQALGQGPEFLTYFNYEAQPDKSGLPSDRFSAERPEGSISTLTIQRTEQRDSAMYRCASSQSGLKETQYFGPGTRLLVL.

This chain joins TRBV7-9 and TRBJ2-1; 9 nucleotides line up with TRBD2. Germline V lookup: CDR1 SEHNR, CDR2 FQNEAQ (reference sequence). After removal of 8 bases from V and 5 bases from J, the junction contained 7 bases not matched to a gene. The length of the CDR3 is 14 residues. The chain's CDR3 is CASGAGGYHNEQFF. CDR3 DNA: TGTGCCAGCGGAGCGGGGGGCTATCACAATGAGCAGTTCTTC.

The chain is built from TRBV29-1 and TRBJ2-2; D is unresolved. Deletions cut 4 bases from V and 1 base from J, with 4 bases between. Germline V lookup: CDR1 SQVTM, CDR2 ANQGSEA. This CDR3 region has 12 residues. The CDR3 region is CSVVGNTGELFF. The CDR3 DNA is TGCAGCGTTGTCGGGAACACCGGGGAGCTGTTTTTT.

The chain carries TRBV18 and TRBJ1-5, with 11 nucleotides matching TRBD1. With V trimmed by 4 bases and J by 6 bases, 8 bases remained unmatched. Germline assignment: CDR1 KGHSH and CDR2 LQKENI. CDR3 length: 16 amino acids. The CDR3 sequence is CASSQVPGQGGQPQHF. The CDR3 DNA sequence: TGTGCCAGCTCACAAGTCCCGGGACAGGGGGGTCAGCCCCAGCATTTT. Using reference TRBV18 and TRBJ1-5 for the parts outside the CDR3, the full variable domain is NAGVMQNPRHLVRRRGQEARLRCSPMKGHSHVYWYRQLPEEGLKFMVYLQKENIIDESGMPKERFSAEFPKEGPSILRIQQVVRGDSAAYFCASSQVPGQGGQPQHFGDGTRLSIL.

This CDR3 is CASSPRQGANTGELFF. The CDR3 DNA reads as TGTGCCAGCAGTCCAAGACAGGGGGCAAACACCGGGGAGCTGTTTTTT. This chain links TRBV27 with TRBJ2-2, with 10 bases lining up with TRBD1. This CDR3 is built from 16 residues. Trimming cost V 5 bases and J 2 bases; bases outside gene matches: 5. Looked up from germline, CDR1 is MNHEY and CDR2 is SMNVEV (reference sequence).

This chain uses TRBV18 with TRBJ2-5; D is uncertain. Trimming took off 2 bases at V and 4 bases at J, with 11 bases between the two ends. Germline V gene data show CDR1 as KGHSH and CDR2 as LQKENI. This CDR3 spans 14 amino acids. CDR3 protein: CASSPDSFRETQYF. DNA for the CDR3: TGTGCCAGCTCACCAGACTCCTTCAGAGAGACCCAGTACTTC.

V is TRBV6-2 or TRBV6-3 and J is TRBJ1-5; tentatively, D is TRBD1 (6 bases). CDR3 length: 16 amino acids. V dropped 2 bases and J dropped 3 bases, with 14 bases sitting between them. Germline V lookup: CDR1 MNHEY, CDR2 SVGEGT. Here the CDR3 DNA reads TGTGCCAGCAGTTACGGTTTGGGGGCCTCCAATCAGCCCCAGCATTTT. Its protein is CASSYGLGASNQPQHF.

CDR3 DNA sequence: TGTGCCAGCAGCCCGATGACTAGCGGGGGTATCTACGAGCAGTACTTC. Amino acids: CASSPMTSGGIYEQYF. The chain couples TRBV9 to TRBJ2-7, with 12 positions matching TRBD2. The germline CDR1 and CDR2 sequences are SGDLS and YYNGEE. CDR3 length equals 16 residues. The V and J ends lost 4 bases and 3 bases, in that order; junction bases with no gene match: 8.